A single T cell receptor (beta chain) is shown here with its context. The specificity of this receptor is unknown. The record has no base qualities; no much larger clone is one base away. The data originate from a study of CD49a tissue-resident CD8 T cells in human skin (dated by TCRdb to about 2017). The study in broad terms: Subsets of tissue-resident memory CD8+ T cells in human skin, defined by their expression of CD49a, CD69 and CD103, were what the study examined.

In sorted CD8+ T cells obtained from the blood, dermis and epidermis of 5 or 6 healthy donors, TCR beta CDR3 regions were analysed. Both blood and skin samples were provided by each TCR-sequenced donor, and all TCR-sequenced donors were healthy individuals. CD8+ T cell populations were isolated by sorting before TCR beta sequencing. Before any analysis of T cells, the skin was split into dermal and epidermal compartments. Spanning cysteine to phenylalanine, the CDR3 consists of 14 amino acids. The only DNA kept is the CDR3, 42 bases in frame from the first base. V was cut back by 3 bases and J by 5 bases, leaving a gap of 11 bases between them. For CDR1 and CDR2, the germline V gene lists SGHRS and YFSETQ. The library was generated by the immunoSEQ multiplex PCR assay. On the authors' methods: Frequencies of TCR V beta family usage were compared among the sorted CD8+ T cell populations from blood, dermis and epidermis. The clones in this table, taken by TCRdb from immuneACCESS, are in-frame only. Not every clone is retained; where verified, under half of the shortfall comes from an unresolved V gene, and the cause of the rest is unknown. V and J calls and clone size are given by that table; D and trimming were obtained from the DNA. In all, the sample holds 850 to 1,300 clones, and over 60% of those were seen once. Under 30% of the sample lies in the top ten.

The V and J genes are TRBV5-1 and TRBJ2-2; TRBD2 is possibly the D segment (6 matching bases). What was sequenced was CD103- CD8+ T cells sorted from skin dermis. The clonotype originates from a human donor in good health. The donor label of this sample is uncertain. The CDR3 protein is CASSWTTDTGELFF. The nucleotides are TGCGCCAGCAGCTGGACTACCGATACCGGGGAGCTGTTTTTT.